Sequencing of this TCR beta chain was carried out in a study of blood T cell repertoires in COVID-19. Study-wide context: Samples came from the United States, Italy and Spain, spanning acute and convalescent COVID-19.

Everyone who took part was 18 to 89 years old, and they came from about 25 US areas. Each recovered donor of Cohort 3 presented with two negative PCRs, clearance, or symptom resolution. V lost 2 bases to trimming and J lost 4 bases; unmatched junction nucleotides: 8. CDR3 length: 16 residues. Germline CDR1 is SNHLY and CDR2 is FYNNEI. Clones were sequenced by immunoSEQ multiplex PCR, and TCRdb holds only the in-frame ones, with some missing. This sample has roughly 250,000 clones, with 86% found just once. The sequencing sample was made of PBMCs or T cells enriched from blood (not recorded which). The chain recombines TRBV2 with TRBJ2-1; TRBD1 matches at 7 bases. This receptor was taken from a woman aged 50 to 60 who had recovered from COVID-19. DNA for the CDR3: TGTGCCAGCAGTGAACGGTGGGGACAGAGATACAATGAGCAGTTCTTC. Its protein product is CASSERWGQRYNEQFF.